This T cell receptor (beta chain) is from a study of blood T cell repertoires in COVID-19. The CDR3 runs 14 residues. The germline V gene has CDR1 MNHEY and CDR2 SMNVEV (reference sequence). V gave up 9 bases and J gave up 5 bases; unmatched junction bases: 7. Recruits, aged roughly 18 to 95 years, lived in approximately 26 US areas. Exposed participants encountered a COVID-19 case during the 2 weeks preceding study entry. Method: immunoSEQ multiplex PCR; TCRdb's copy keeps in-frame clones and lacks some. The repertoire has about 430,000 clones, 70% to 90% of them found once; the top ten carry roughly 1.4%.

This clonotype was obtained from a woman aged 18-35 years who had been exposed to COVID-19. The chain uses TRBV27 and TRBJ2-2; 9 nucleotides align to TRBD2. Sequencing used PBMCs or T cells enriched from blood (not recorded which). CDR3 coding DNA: TGTGCCAGTCAGCGGGGGGACTATACCGGGGAGCTGTTTTTT. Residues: CASQRGDYTGELFF.